This TCR beta chain appears in the sequencing data of a study of blood T cell repertoires in COVID-19. Whole-study context: Sources were T cells, B-cell-depleted T cells, or PBMCs; the material itself was cDNA or gDNA.

Losses at the gene ends were 4 bases for V and 0 bases for J; bases not matched to a gene: 15. Germline V gives CDR1 KGHSH, CDR2 LQKENI. The CDR3 has 20 amino acids. Clones were sequenced by immunoSEQ multiplex PCR, and TCRdb holds only the in-frame ones, with some missing. The table has about 73,000 clones, about 91% seen once; the top ten hold approximately 9%. The source is a man older than 75 with acute or convalescent COVID-19. The chain joins TRBV18 to TRBJ2-1, with TRBD2 identical over 10 bases. Specimen: peripheral blood. CDR3 sequence: CASSQQQGLAHTSSYNEQFF. CDR3 nucleotides: TGTGCCAGCTCACAGCAGCAGGGACTAGCGCATACAAGCTCCTACAATGAGCAGTTCTTC.